The next 18 T cell receptor beta chains were all read from a single sample in a study of glioma-infiltrating T cells. The iRepertoire nested amplicon-rescue multiplex PCR amplified TCR alpha and beta CDR3s from RNA. TCRdb reprocessed the multiplex PCR reads with MiXCR, giving one entry per CDR3 protein. The table includes 300,000 to 450,000 distinct CDR3 sequences, about two fifths detected once. Specimen: glioma tissue, nonneoplastic brain tissue, or PBMCs (not recorded which). The receptors were gathered from a human donor with low-grade glioma or glioblastoma, undergoing nonglioma brain surgery, or in good health (not recorded which).

As for this clonotype: This may stem from a read error, because a much larger clone lies one nucleotide away. The chain uses TRBV7-2 and TRBJ2-1; 10 bases match TRBD2. Per germline, CDR1 SGHTA and CDR2 FQGNSA. V shed 7 bases, J shed 6 bases, and the junction held 15 bases outside the gene matches. This CDR3 is 17 amino acids long. The CDR3 DNA sequence: TGTGCCAGCATCTCAAGCATGGGAGCGGGAGGGCCCAATGAGCAGTTCTTC. It encodes CASISSMGAGGPNEQFF.

This clonotype has a handful of counts. This sequence joins TRBV4-1 and TRBJ2-1; 10 nucleotides align to TRBD2. The germline gives CDR1 MGHRA, CDR2 YSYEKL. J gave up 6 bases and V 4 bases, and 6 bases lay outside the gene matches. The CDR3 is 15 amino acids. CDR3 sequence reads: CASSPGTSVSNEQFF. The CDR3 DNA reads TGCGCCAGCAGCCCCGGGACTAGCGTATCCAATGAGCAGTTCTTC.

The rearrangement joins TRBV19 to TRBJ2-4; the D is unclear. Germline CDR1 is LNHDA and CDR2 is SQIVND (reference sequence). Trimming removed 3 bases from V and 3 bases from J, with 9 bases in between. There are 14 residues in the CDR3. CDR3 coding DNA: TGTGCCAGTAGTATGAGCGCTCTCAAAAACATTCAGTACTTC. The encoded protein is CASSMSALKNIQYF.

This clonotype was seen many times. The chain has TRBV6-1 and TRBJ1-5; no reliable D call. CDR1 and CDR2 from the germline V gene are MNHNS and SASEGT. Trimming stripped 0 bases from V and 0 bases from J, with 9 bases between. The CDR3 has 16 residues. CDR3 residues: CASSEAQGYSNQPQHF. CDR3 in DNA: TGTGCCAGCAGTGAAGCGCAAGGATATAGCAATCAGCCCCAGCATTTT.

This clonotype occurred a few times. V and J are TRBV18 and TRBJ1-2, with 12 bases fitting TRBD1. J gave up 8 bases and V 6 bases, and 7 bases lay outside the gene matches. The CDR3 runs 14 residues. The germline CDR1 and CDR2 sequences are KGHSH and LQKENI. The CDR3 region is CASSPGTGGRGYTF. CDR3 nucleotides: TGTGCCAGCTCCCCAGGGACAGGGGGCCGGGGCTACACCTTC. The full variable domain, rest sourced from reference TRBV18 and TRBJ1-2, is NAGVMQNPRHLVRRRGQEARLRCSPMKGHSHVYWYRQLPEEGLKFMVYLQKENIIDESGMPKERFSAEFPKEGPSILRIQQVVRGDSAAYFCASSPGTGGRGYTFGSGTRLTVV.

With regard to this clonotype: A much larger clone differs by one base, so this may be a read error. The V call is TRBV27, the J call TRBJ1-2, with 9 bases identical to TRBD1. This CDR3 has 15 residues. The germline V gene encodes CDR1 MNHEY and CDR2 SMNVEV (reference sequence). The CDR3 loop is CASSPSGTGTPGCTF. In nucleotides, the CDR3 is TGTGCCAGCAGTCCATCCGGGACAGGGACGCCTGGCTGCACCTTC.

This sequence joins TRBV6-2 or TRBV6-3 and TRBJ2-1, with D maybe TRBD1 (6 bases). The CDR3 spans 17 residues. Germline CDR1 is MNHEY and CDR2 is SVGEGT. V lost 4 bases to trimming and J lost 3 bases, with 19 bases between them. CDR3 sequence reads: CASSLSAGVLIYNEQFF. CDR3 sequence (DNA): TGTGCCAGCAGTTTATCTGCAGGGGTCCTCATCTACAATGAGCAGTTCTTC.

This clonotype has just a few counts. This chain's CDR3 is CSAELGSEQYF. CDR3 bases: TGCAGTGCTGAGCTGGGGAGCGAGCAGTACTTC. The V gene is TRBV20-1, the J gene TRBJ2-7; the D gene is possibly TRBD2 (5 bases). From germline, CDR1 is DFQATT and CDR2 SNEGSKA (reference sequence). With 5 bases removed from V and 6 bases from J, the gap between germline ends came to 11 bases. This CDR3 region has 11 residues.

This clonotype was detected only a few times. CDR3 sequence (DNA): TGTGCCAGCAGTTTATCTCAGGGGACCACTGAAGCTTTCTTT. Translated, it gives CASSLSQGTTEAFF. The chain is built from TRBV12-3 or TRBV12-4 and TRBJ1-1, with D tentatively TRBD1 (6 bases). V lost 2 bases to trimming and J lost 4 bases, with 11 bases between them. CDR3 size: 14 residues.

As for this clonotype: A read error may be the cause here, since a much bigger clone is one base away. The V call is TRBV28, the J call TRBJ1-5, with D hard to call. Trimming took off 1 base at V and 6 bases at J, with 13 bases between the two ends. Germline CDR1 reads MDHEN; CDR2 reads SYDVKM. This CDR3 contains 15 residues. CDR3 coding DNA: TGTGCCAGCAGTTTATTCGGACGGCTAACTCAGCCCCAGCATTTT. Protein product: CASSLFGRLTQPQHF.

This clonotype has a handful of counts. The chain recombines TRBV4-1 with TRBJ2-1, with D perhaps TRBD2 (5 bases). The CDR3 is made up of 15 amino acids. V dropped 1 base and J dropped 12 bases, with 19 bases sitting between them. CDR1 and CDR2 from the germline V gene are MGHRA and YSYEKL. DNA for the CDR3: TGCGCCAGCAGCCAAGTGCCGGGAAGCCGGTGGGGGCAGTTCTTC. Its translation is CASSQVPGSRWGQFF.

This clonotype has just a few counts. The chain recombines TRBV6-2 or TRBV6-3 with TRBJ2-4; 8 nucleotides align to TRBD2. Unmatched junction bases numbered 8, after V lost 5 bases and J lost 2 bases. Germline CDR1 and CDR2: MNHEY and SVGEGT. The CDR3 totals 16 residues. Written as DNA, the CDR3 is TGTGCCAGCAGTCCAAGACTAGCGCATTCCAAAAACATTCAGTACTTC. Amino acids: CASSPRLAHSKNIQYF.

V gene TRBV6-5 combines with J gene TRBJ1-1; unclear D gene. The germline V and J ends were trimmed by 0 bases and 9 bases, with 14 bases remaining between them. Germline CDR1 MNHEY, CDR2 SVGAGI. This CDR3 is 14 amino acids long. The CDR3 loop reads CASSYSFPRAKAFF. The CDR3 coding sequence is TGTGCCAGCAGTTACTCCTTCCCGAGGGCTAAAGCTTTCTTT.

This clonotype showed up just a few times. The gene calls are TRBV7-6 and TRBJ1-1; 9 bases line up with TRBD1. CDR1 is SGHVS, CDR2 FNYEAQ, per germline. Trimming removed 5 bases from V and 4 bases from J; junction bases left unmatched: 5. There are 14 residues in the CDR3. CDR3 bases: TGTGCCAGCAGCGCGGGACAGGGCGGCACTGAAGCTTTCTTT. This gives the protein CASSAGQGGTEAFF. Variable domain in full (rest from reference TRBV7-6 and TRBJ1-1): GAGVSQSPRYKVTKRGQDVALRCDPISGHVSLYWYRQALGQGPEFLTYFNYEAQQDKSGLPNDRFSAERPEGSISTLTIQRTEQRDSAMYRCASSAGQGGTEAFFGQGTRLTVV.

About this clonotype: Relative to the germline gene, one junction end is altered; a read error may explain this. The chain joins TRBV29-1 to TRBJ2-5, with no clear D. The CDR3 sequence is 14 residues long. The germline gives CDR1 SQVTM, CDR2 ANQGSEA. CDR3 residues: CSVDQAALQEAQYF. CDR3 coding DNA: TGCAGCGTTGATCAGGCGGCCTTGCAAGAGGCCCAGTACTTC.

This clonotype was counted a few times. The chain employs TRBV27 and TRBJ2-7; D is perhaps TRBD2 (6 bases). This CDR3 comprises 14 residues. Germline CDR1 is MNHEY and CDR2 is SMNVEV (reference sequence). V lost 6 bases and J 2 bases, leaving 14 bases between the germline ends. For the CDR3, the DNA is TGTGCCAGCAGCCCTGGGGGGACCCCCTACGAGCAGTACTTC. Translation: CASSPGGTPYEQYF.

The sample holds many counts of this clonotype. The V gene is TRBV2, the J gene TRBJ2-7; no firm D call. The length of the CDR3 is 11 residues. Looked up from germline, CDR1 is SNHLY and CDR2 is FYNNEI. V was shortened by 3 bases and J by 4 bases, with 4 bases between the two germline ends. CDR3 coding DNA: TGTGCCAGCAGTGAGCTGTACGAGCAGTACTTC. Translation gives CASSELYEQYF.

This clonotype has only a few counts. This chain links TRBV4-1 with TRBJ2-3; D gene unclear. Trimming cost V 5 bases and J 4 bases, with 19 bases left between them. CDR3 length: 16 residues. Germline assignment: CDR1 MGHRA and CDR2 YSYEKL. The CDR3 region is CASSYLKGDYPDTQYF. Here the CDR3 DNA reads TGCGCCAGCAGCTACTTAAAAGGAGATTACCCAGATACGCAGTATTTT.